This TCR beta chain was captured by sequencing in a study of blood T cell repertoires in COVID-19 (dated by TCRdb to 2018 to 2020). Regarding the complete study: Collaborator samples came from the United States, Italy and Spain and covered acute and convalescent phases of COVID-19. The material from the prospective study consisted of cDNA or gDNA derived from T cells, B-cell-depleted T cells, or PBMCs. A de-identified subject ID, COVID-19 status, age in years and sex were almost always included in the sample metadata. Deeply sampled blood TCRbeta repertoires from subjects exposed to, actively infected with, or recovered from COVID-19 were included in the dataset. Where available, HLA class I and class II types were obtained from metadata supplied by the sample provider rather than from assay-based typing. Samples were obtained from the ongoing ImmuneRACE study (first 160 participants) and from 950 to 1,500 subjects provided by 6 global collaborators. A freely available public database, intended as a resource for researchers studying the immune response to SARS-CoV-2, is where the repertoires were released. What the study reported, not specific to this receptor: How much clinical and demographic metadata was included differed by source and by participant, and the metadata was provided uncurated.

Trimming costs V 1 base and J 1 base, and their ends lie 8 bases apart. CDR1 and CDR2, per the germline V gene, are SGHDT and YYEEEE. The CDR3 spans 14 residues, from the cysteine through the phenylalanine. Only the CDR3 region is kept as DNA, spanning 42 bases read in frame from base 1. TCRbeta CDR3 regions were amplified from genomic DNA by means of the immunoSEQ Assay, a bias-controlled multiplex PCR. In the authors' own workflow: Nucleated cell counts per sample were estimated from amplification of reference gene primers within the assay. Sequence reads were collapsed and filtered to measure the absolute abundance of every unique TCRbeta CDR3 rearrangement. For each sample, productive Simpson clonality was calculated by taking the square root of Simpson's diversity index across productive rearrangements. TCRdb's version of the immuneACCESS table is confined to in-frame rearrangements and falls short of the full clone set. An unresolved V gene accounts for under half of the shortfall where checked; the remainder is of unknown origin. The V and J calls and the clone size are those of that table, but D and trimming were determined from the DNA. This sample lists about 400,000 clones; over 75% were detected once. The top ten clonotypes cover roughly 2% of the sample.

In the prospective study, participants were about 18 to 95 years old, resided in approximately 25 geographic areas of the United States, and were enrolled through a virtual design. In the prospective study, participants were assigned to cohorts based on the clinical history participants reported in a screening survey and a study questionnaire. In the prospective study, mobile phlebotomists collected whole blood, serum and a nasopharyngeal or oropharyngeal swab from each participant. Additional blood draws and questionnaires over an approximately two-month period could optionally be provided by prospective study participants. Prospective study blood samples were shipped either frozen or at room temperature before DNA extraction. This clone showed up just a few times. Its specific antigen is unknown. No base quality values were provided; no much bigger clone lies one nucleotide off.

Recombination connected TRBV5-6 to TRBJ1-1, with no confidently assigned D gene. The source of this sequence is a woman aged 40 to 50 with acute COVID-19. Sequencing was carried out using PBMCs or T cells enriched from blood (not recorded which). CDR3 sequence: CASSLLQRNTEAFF. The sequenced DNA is TGTGCCAGCAGCTTGTTACAACGGAACACTGAAGCTTTCTTT.